The subject of this entry is one TCR beta chain. Seattle enrolled patients during active infection and tracked them longitudinally. This sample stems from a study of blood T cell repertoires in COVID-19. As for the study in general: COVID-19 samples, acute and convalescent, were from the United States, Italy and Spain. PBMCs, B-cell-depleted T cells, or T cells were the source of the cDNA or gDNA that made up the material.

Authors' processing steps: Quantification of nucleated cells was approximated via reference gene primer amplification. Sequenced by immunoSEQ multiplex PCR; TCRdb stores in-frame clones only, minus some. Clonal size and the V and J genes are those of that table, whereas D and trimming came from the DNA. This sample has fewer than 350,000 clones, with roughly 90% found just once. CDR1 is LNHDA, CDR2 SQIVND, per germline (reference sequence). This CDR3 region has 17 residues. The germline V and J ends were trimmed by 0 bases and 0 bases, with 12 bases remaining between them. The sample consisted of peripheral blood. This TCR was sampled from a woman younger than 45 with COVID-19, enrolled during active disease. This chain connects TRBV19 to TRBJ1-5; D is perhaps TRBD1 (6 bases). The CDR3 is CASSIDWGGGSNQPQHF. The CDR3 DNA is TGTGCCAGTAGTATAGATTGGGGAGGGGGTAGCAATCAGCCCCAGCATTTT.